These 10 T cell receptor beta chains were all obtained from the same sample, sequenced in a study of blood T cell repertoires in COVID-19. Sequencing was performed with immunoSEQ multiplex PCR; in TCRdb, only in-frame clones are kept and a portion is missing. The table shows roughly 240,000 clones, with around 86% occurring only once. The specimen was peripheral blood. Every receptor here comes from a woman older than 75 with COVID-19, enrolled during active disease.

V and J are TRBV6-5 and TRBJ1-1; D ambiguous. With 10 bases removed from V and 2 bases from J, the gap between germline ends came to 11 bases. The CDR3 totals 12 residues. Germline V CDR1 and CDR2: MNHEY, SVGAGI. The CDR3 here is CATFYSNTEAFF. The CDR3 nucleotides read TGTGCCACCTTTTACAGTAACACTGAAGCTTTCTTT.

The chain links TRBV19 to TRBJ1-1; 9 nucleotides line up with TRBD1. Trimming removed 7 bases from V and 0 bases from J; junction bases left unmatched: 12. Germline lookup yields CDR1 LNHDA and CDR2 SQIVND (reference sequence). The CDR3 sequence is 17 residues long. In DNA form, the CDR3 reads TGTGCCAGTACCACAGGGGGCGGCCCACCACTGAACACTGAAGCTTTCTTT. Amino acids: CASTTGGGPPLNTEAFF.

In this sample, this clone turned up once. The CDR3 sequence is CASSLAYLGNTEAFF. CDR3 coding DNA: TGTGCCAGCAGCTTGGCCTACCTAGGGAACACTGAAGCTTTCTTT. V gene TRBV5-5 combines with J gene TRBJ1-1; D unclear. CDR3 size: 15 residues. Germline CDR1 is SGHKS and CDR2 is YYEKEE (reference sequence). Trimming cost V 0 bases and J 1 base, with 10 bases left between them.

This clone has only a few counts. The CDR3 nucleotides are TGTGCCAGCAGTCCCCGGACAAATTCCTACGAGCAGTACGTC. Protein: CASSPRTNSYEQYV. The chain has TRBV28 and TRBJ2-7, with D possibly TRBD1 on 5 matching bases. The CDR3 runs to 14 residues. CDR1 and CDR2 from the germline V gene are MDHEN and SYDVKM. Trimming took off 5 bases at V and 1 base at J, with 12 bases between the two ends.

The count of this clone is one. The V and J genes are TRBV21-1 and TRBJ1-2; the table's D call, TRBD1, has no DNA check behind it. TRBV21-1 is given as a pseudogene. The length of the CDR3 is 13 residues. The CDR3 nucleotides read TGTGCCAGCAGCAAAGGGACAGGGCGTGGCTACACCTTC. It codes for CASSKGTGRGYTF.

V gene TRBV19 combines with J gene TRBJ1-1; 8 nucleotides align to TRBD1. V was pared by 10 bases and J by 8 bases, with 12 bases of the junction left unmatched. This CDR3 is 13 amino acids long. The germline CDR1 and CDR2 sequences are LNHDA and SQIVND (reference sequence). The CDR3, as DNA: TGTGCCACCGGGGACAGGTCGGGGGGAGAAGCTTTCTTT. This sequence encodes CATGDRSGGEAFF.

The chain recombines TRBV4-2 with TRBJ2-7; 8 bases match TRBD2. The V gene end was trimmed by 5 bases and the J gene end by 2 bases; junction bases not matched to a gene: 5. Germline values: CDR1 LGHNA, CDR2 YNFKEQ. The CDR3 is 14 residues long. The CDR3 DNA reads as TGTGCCAGCAGCGAGGGACTAGGGACCTACGAGCAGTACTTC. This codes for CASSEGLGTYEQYF.

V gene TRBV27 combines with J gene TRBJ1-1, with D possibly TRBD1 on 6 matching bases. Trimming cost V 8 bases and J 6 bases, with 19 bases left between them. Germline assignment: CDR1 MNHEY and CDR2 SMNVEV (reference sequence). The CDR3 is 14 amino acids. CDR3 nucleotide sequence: TGTGCCAGCGGGTCCTGGACAGTGTTGTCTGAAGCTTTCTTT. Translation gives CASGSWTVLSEAFF.

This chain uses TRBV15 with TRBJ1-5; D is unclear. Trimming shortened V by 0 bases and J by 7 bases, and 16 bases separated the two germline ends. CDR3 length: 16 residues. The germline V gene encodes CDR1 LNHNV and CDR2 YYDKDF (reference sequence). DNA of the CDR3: TGTGCCACCAGCAGAGATCCGGGAGGGCTCGGGCAGCCCCAGCATTTT. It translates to CATSRDPGGLGQPQHF.

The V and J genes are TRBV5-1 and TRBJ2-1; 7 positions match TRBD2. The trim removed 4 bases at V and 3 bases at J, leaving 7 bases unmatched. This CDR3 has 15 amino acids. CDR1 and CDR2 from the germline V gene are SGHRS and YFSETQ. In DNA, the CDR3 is TGCGCCAGCAGCCTAAGCGGGGAACTCTACAATGAGCAGTTCTTC. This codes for CASSLSGELYNEQFF.